This TCR beta chain is from a study of vaccination effects on CD4 cells after COVID-19. Study information: Every participant took two doses of the BNT162b2 or mRNA-1273 vaccine. Study observations and caveats: Clones that were induced by infection or by vaccine showed marked contraction late after vaccination.

The CDR3 runs to 15 residues. Germline CDR1 reads MNHEY; CDR2 reads SMNVEV (reference sequence). Trimming removed 5 bases from V and 4 bases from J, with 17 bases in between. Data came from immunoSEQ multiplex PCR; TCRdb stores just in-frame clones and leaves some out. The sample yields around 60,000 clones, approximately 76% seen once. Turning to this clone: Its antigen is unidentified.

Before any sequencing was done, the ViraFEST assay used viral peptide pools to expand antigen-specific CD4+ T cells. At the end of more than 8 days of culture, CD4+ T cells were isolated. Negative nucleocapsid antibody tests before and after vaccination confirmed no previous SARS-CoV-2 infection. The culture medium for two million PBMC per well included around 9.3 IU/ml IL-2 and 9 to 10 ug/ml peptides. Days 3 and 7 were when half the medium was replaced with IL-2 medium. The chain uses TRBV27 and TRBJ1-1, with a tentative D call TRBD1 (5 bases). Specimen: CD4+ T cells from PBMCs cultured with HCoV-NL63 spike peptides, collected before COVID-19 vaccination. The TCR originated in a human donor who received a COVID-19 vaccine. DNA for the CDR3: TGTGCCAGCAGTAAACATCGACAGCCTGTCACTGAAGCTTTCTTT. Protein product: CASSKHRQPVTEAFF.